The present entry profiles one TCR beta chain with its context. Its specificity is not known. A much more abundant neighbour one base away suggests this may be a read error. After constant-region reverse-primer amplification, full-length variable regions underwent semi-nested PCR with Nested Universal Primer A. TCRdb fed the 5' RACE reads into MiXCR, producing one record per CDR3 protein. This sample has over 45,000 distinct CDR3 sequences, with 26% found just once. Findings of the study overall: The larger cohort examined one V-J beta rearrangement, not whole repertoires. The TCR gene usage of tumor memory CD4+ T cells clustered together with blood and lymph node memory CD4+ cells and with lymph node naive CD4+ cells. Greatest tumor Treg TCR overlap was with tumor naive CD4+ cells.

The sorted Tregs were CD4+CD25+CD127-/low cells. The specimen sequenced was tumor-infiltrating Tregs sorted from the breast tumor. The receptor comes from a female donor with breast cancer.

CDR3 bases: TGTGCCAGCAGCTCAGAGGGGACTAGCGGGAGGTTCTTGACCAGGCAGTTCTTC. This encodes CASSSEGTSGRFLTRQFF. V and J are TRBV7-2 and TRBJ2-1; TRBD2 aligns across 15 bases. The CDR3 sequence is 18 residues long. Germline-derived CDR1 and CDR2 are SGHTA and FQGNSA. V was pared by 4 bases and J by 12 bases, with 16 bases of the junction left unmatched.